The 23 T cell receptor beta chains given below trace back to one sample, sequenced in a study of OX40 agonist ivuxolimab in advanced cancers. Clones were read by immunoSEQ multiplex PCR, and TCRdb kept only the in-frame ones, dropping some. Found here are roughly 70,000 clones, approximately 83% of them singletons; the top ten hold 0.53%. Sequencing was performed on CD4+ or CD8+ T cells sorted from blood, taken in a trial of the OX40 agonist ivuxolimab. The receptors derive from an adult with an advanced solid tumor such as melanoma, head and neck, liver or kidney cancer.

The rearrangement uses TRBV5-1 and TRBJ1-1; D not certain. The CDR3 spans 15 residues. Germline-derived CDR1 and CDR2 are SGHRS and YFSETQ. V lost 4 bases and J 5 bases, leaving 18 bases between the germline ends. CDR3 nucleotides: TGCGCCAGCAGCCCCCCACCACCGCGAGGGACTGAAGCTTTCTTT. Amino acid sequence: CASSPPPPRGTEAFF.

The count of this clone is one. V and J are TRBV18 and TRBJ2-1; 7 bases are shared with TRBD1. Germline CDR1 and CDR2: KGHSH and LQKENI. Unmatched junction bases numbered 1, after V lost 1 base and J lost 7 bases. The CDR3 length is 13 residues. The CDR3 coding sequence is TGTGCCAGCTCACCACAGGGGGCTAATGAGCAGTTCTTC. This gives the protein CASSPQGANEQFF.

The gene calls are TRBV10-3 and TRBJ2-7; TRBD1 or TRBD2 may be the D gene (6 bases each). Germline loops: CDR1 ENHRY, CDR2 SYGVKD. Deletions cut 0 bases from V and 5 bases from J, with 17 bases between. The CDR3 loop spans 16 amino acids. CDR3: CAISESGGGGFHEQYF. The CDR3 DNA reads TGTGCCATCAGTGAGTCGGGTGGAGGGGGGTTCCACGAGCAGTACTTC.

V gene TRBV9 combines with J gene TRBJ2-1; 8 nucleotides align to TRBD1. CDR1 and CDR2 (germline): SGDLS, YYNGEE. V shed 0 bases, J shed 2 bases, and the junction held 1 base outside the gene matches. The CDR3 has 15 residues. CDR3 sequence reads: CASSVAGGTYNEQFF. As DNA, the CDR3 is TGTGCCAGCAGCGTAGCAGGGGGCACCTACAATGAGCAGTTCTTC.

The chain recombines TRBV5-4 with TRBJ2-4; 8 positions match TRBD2. CDR1 is SGHNT, CDR2 YYREEE, per germline (reference sequence). Trimming at V came to 5 bases and at J to 1 base, leaving 8 bases not matched to a gene. The CDR3 sequence is 16 residues long. The CDR3 spells CASRAGGGGAKNIQYF. CDR3 bases: TGTGCCAGCAGAGCCGGTGGCGGGGGGGCCAAAAACATTCAGTACTTC.

The rearrangement joins TRBV10-1 to TRBJ2-3; maybe TRBD2 (6 bases). V was cut by 1 base and J by 6 bases, with 17 bases left in between. This CDR3 is 16 amino acids long. Germline CDR1 WNHNN, CDR2 SYGVQD (reference sequence). The CDR3 region is CASSELEGAEADTQYF. The CDR3 coding sequence is TGCGCCAGCAGTGAGTTGGAGGGAGCGGAGGCGGATACGCAGTATTTT.

Note on this clone: Compared with germline, one end of the junction differs, possibly owing to a read error. V is TRBV5-6 and J is TRBJ1-2, with D maybe TRBD1 (6 bases). CDR1 SGHDT and CDR2 YYEEEE come from the germline V gene. The CDR3 is 18 residues long. CDR3: CTSRFEAGGAFLSYGYTF. In DNA form, the CDR3 reads TGTACCAGCCGATTTGAAGCGGGGGGCGCTTTTTTAAGCTATGGCTACACCTTC.

The chain has TRBV29-1 and TRBJ2-5; 7 bases match TRBD2. The germline gives CDR1 SQVTM, CDR2 ANQGSEA. V lost 6 bases, J lost 4 bases, and 14 bases stayed unmatched. The CDR3 consists of 15 residues. The CDR3 sequence: CSVTKDPGGGETQYF. The CDR3 DNA sequence: TGCAGCGTCACGAAGGATCCGGGGGGAGGAGAGACCCAGTACTTC. The variable domain in full, with the rest retrieved from reference TRBV29-1 and TRBJ2-5, is SAVISQKPSRDICQRGTSLTIQCQVDSQVTMMFWYRQQPGQSLTLIATANQGSEATYESGFVIDKFPISRPNLTFSTLTVSNMSPEDSSIYLCSVTKDPGGGETQYFGPGTRLLVL.

This chain joins TRBV7-2 and TRBJ2-3, with D unresolved. Germline V gene data show CDR1 as SGHTA and CDR2 as FQGNSA. This CDR3 comprises 13 residues. V lost 2 bases to trimming and J lost 5 bases, with 8 bases between them. The DNA for the CDR3 is TGTGCCAGCAGCTTACTCCCGGGAGATACGCAGTATTTT. It specifies CASSLLPGDTQYF.

The rearrangement joins TRBV7-2 to TRBJ2-3; 9 nucleotides line up with TRBD2. The CDR3 spans 16 residues. V lost 5 bases and J lost 0; bases outside the gene matches: 6. Germline lookup yields CDR1 SGHTA and CDR2 FQGNSA. The chain's CDR3 is CASSPSGRPSTDTQYF. CDR3 nucleotide sequence: TGTGCCAGCAGCCCGAGCGGGAGGCCTAGCACAGATACGCAGTATTTT. Complete variable domain (other parts from reference TRBV7-2 and TRBJ2-3): GAGVSQSPSNKVTEKGKDVELRCDPISGHTALYWYRQSLGQGLEFLIYFQGNSAPDKSGLPSDRFSAERTGGSVSTLTIQRTQQEDSAVYLCASSPSGRPSTDTQYFGPGTRLTVL.

This clone showed up just a few times. V gene TRBV7-8 combines with J gene TRBJ1-5; TRBD1 aligns across 7 bases. Germline V CDR1 and CDR2: SGHVS, FQNEAQ. V was clipped by 3 bases and J by 7 bases; unmatched bases: 3. CDR3 length equals 13 residues. This chain's CDR3 is CASSFTGDQPQHF. CDR3 DNA: TGTGCCAGCAGCTTTACAGGGGACCAGCCCCAGCATTTT.

The J gene is TRBJ2-7, the V gene TRBV6-5, with TRBD1 matching over 10 bases. The junction had 5 bases not matched to a gene; V was cut back by 3 bases and J by 3 bases. Germline V gene data show CDR1 as MNHEY and CDR2 as SVGAGI. CDR3 length: 15 residues. The CDR3 spells CASSYRDRGHYEQYF. Written as DNA, the CDR3 is TGTGCCAGCAGTTATCGGGACAGGGGACACTACGAGCAGTACTTC.

V is TRBV2 and J is TRBJ1-3, with D possibly TRBD1 on 6 matching bases. The CDR3 covers 14 residues. Germline CDR1 and CDR2: SNHLY and FYNNEI. Trimming cost V 7 bases and J 2 bases, with 12 bases left between them. CDR3 sequence reads: CASTIRGPGNTIYF. CDR3 coding DNA: TGTGCCAGCACTATCAGGGGACCTGGAAACACCATATATTTT.

This clone was seen once. The genes are TRBV7-9 and TRBJ1-5; the match to TRBD1 covers 9 bases. V dropped 5 bases and J dropped 7; count of bases not matched to a gene: 9. CDR1 is SEHNR, CDR2 FQNEAQ, per germline (reference sequence). There are 15 residues in the CDR3. CDR3 protein: CASSAATGGRQPQHF. DNA for the CDR3: TGTGCCAGCAGCGCGGCCACAGGGGGCAGGCAGCCCCAGCATTTT.

This clone appeared many times. The rearrangement joins TRBV4-1 to TRBJ1-4; 7 nucleotides match TRBD1. Germline assignment: CDR1 MGHRA and CDR2 YSYEKL. CDR3 size: 15 residues. Unmatched junction bases numbered 8, after V lost 2 bases and J lost 8 bases. The DNA for the CDR3 is TGCGCCAGCAGCCAAATAGGGGGCGCGGGCGAAAAACTGTTTTTT. It translates to CASSQIGGAGEKLFF.

The V call is TRBV9, the J call TRBJ2-1; 8 bases agree with TRBD2. With 4 bases clipped from V and 0 bases from J, the junction kept 15 bases outside the gene matches. Looked up from germline, CDR1 is SGDLS and CDR2 is YYNGEE. The CDR3 has 19 amino acids. CDR3 in amino acids: CASSREETSALRSYNEQFF. In DNA, the CDR3 is TGTGCCAGCAGCCGAGAGGAGACTAGCGCCTTGCGCTCCTACAATGAGCAGTTCTTC.

CDR3: CASSIGRASREQYF. The CDR3 bases are TGTGCCAGTAGTATAGGGAGGGCCTCTAGAGAGCAGTACTTC. The chain combines TRBV19 with TRBJ2-7; perhaps TRBD2 as D (6 bases). This CDR3 has 14 amino acids. The V and J ends lost 1 base and 7 bases respectively, with 14 bases between them. Germline CDR1 reads LNHDA; CDR2 reads SQIVND (reference sequence).

This clone appeared a few times. The rearrangement joins TRBV30 to TRBJ1-1, with D perhaps TRBD1 (5 bases). The CDR3 totals 11 residues. Germline-derived CDR1 and CDR2 are GTSNPN and SVGIG (reference sequence). The V and J ends lost 5 bases and 6 bases respectively, with 10 bases between them. CDR3 coding DNA: TGTGCCTGGGGTGGGGGAGCTGAAGCTTTCTTT. Translated: CAWGGGAEAFF.

V usage is TRBV28 and J usage is TRBJ1-5; D ambiguous. V was clipped by 7 bases and J by 0 bases, with 10 bases between them. Germline V lookup: CDR1 MDHEN, CDR2 SYDVKM. This CDR3 is built from 14 residues. Written as DNA, the CDR3 is TGTGCCAGCACCCAGCCAGTTAGCAATCAGCCCCAGCATTTT. It codes for CASTQPVSNQPQHF.

The chain joins TRBV2 to TRBJ1-5, with TRBD1 identical over 10 bases. CDR3 length equals 14 residues. V was clipped by 6 bases and J by 9 bases; unmatched bases: 8. Per the germline V gene, CDR1 is SNHLY and CDR2 is FYNNEI. Written as DNA, the CDR3 is TGTGCCAGCAGCGGGGACAGGGGTTCTGCGCCCCAGCATTTT. Translated, it gives CASSGDRGSAPQHF.

This clone was recorded once. The V call is TRBV1, the J call TRBJ2-1. TRBV1 is flagged as a pseudogene. The CDR3 extends over 17 amino acids. DNA for the CDR3: TGCACCAGCAGCCAAGTAGGGCCGACGAGCTCCTACAATGAGCAGTTCTTC. This sequence encodes CTSSQVGPTSSYNEQFF.

The chain recombines TRBV19 with TRBJ1-5; D remains unclear. The germline CDR1 and CDR2 sequences are LNHDA and SQIVND (reference sequence). With 5 bases removed from V and 3 bases from J, the gap between germline ends came to 8 bases. This CDR3 is built from 13 residues. CDR3 loop: CASSFTNNQPQHF. Here the CDR3 DNA reads TGTGCCAGTAGTTTCACGAACAATCAGCCCCAGCATTTT. Together with reference TRBV19 and TRBJ1-5, the CDR3 gives the full variable domain: DGGITQSPKYLFRKEGQNVTLSCEQNLNHDAMYWYRQDPGQGLRLIYYSQIVNDFQKGDIAEGYSVSREKKESFPLTVTSAQKNPTAFYLCASSFTNNQPQHFGDGTRLSIL.

The chain uses TRBV6-1 and TRBJ2-1; perhaps TRBD1 as D (6 bases). Germline CDR1 reads MNHNS; CDR2 reads SASEGT. There are 16 residues in the CDR3. V was trimmed by 4 bases and J by 4 bases, leaving 17 bases between them. The CDR3 bases are TGTGCCAGCAGTGCCCAGGGGCTCCTAATGTACAATGAGCAGTTCTTC. It specifies CASSAQGLLMYNEQFF.